This is a list of T cell receptor beta chains from one sample in a study of T cells in Graves' hyperthyroidism and ophthalmopathy. TCRdb re-analysed the multiplex PCR reads in MiXCR, keeping a single row per CDR3 protein. The sample carries 300,000 to 450,000 distinct CDR3 sequences, 20% to 25% recorded once. The sample was blood. The receptors were gathered from a man aged 50-59 years with Graves' hyperthyroidism. CDR3s include the opening cysteine and the closing phenylalanine or tryptophan. Each record gives: D gene, J gene, clone size, V gene, CDR3 protein, CDR3 DNA. The D gene is left open where the match is weak. Size is omitted from some rows. Given values are once, few, many or a class for expanded clones.

d_call: TRBD1
j_call: TRBJ1-1
clone_size: few
v_call: TRBV20-1
cdr3_aa: CSASEGAYTEAFF
cdr3_nt: TGCAGTGCTAGTGAGGGGGCCTACACTGAAGCTTTCTTT

d_call: TRBD2
j_call: TRBJ2-1
clone_size: few
v_call: TRBV20-1
cdr3_aa: CSARDLEREYNEQFF
cdr3_nt: TGCAGTGCTAGAGATCTGGAGCGGGAGTACAATGAGCAGTTCTTC

d_call: TRBD1
j_call: TRBJ1-2
clone_size: .
v_call: TRBV19
cdr3_aa: CASTPAQGFNYGYTF
cdr3_nt: TGTGCCAGTACCCCGGCACAGGGGTTCAACTATGGCTACACCTTC

d_call: .
j_call: TRBJ1-1
clone_size: .
v_call: TRBV18
cdr3_aa: CASSPVVGSGSTEAFF
cdr3_nt: TGTGCCAGCTCACCGGTAGTGGGCAGTGGGTCCACTGAAGCTTTCTTT

d_call: .
j_call: TRBJ2-1
clone_size: few
v_call: TRBV24-1
cdr3_aa: CATGFLLTRALALPLNEQFF
cdr3_nt: TGTGCCACCGGTTTCTTACTGACTAGAGCTTTGGCACTACCCCTCAATGAGCAGTTCTTC

d_call: TRBD1
j_call: TRBJ2-2
clone_size: .
v_call: TRBV30
cdr3_aa: CAWLDRGRSGELFF
cdr3_nt: TGTGCCTGGTTGGACAGGGGGCGATCCGGGGAGCTGTTTTTT

d_call: .
j_call: TRBJ2-1
clone_size: .
v_call: TRBV12-3/TRBV12-4
cdr3_aa: CASSSPRDVNEQFF
cdr3_nt: TGTGCCAGCAGTTCCCCCCGGGACGTCAATGAGCAGTTCTTC

d_call: .
j_call: TRBJ2-1
clone_size: few
v_call: TRBV5-1
cdr3_aa: CATSALGDEQFF
cdr3_nt: TGCGCCACCTCAGCTTTGGGGGATGAGCAGTTCTTC

d_call: TRBD1
j_call: TRBJ2-7
clone_size: .
v_call: TRBV20-1
cdr3_aa: CSAREGTGLYEQYF
cdr3_nt: TGCAGTGCTAGAGAAGGGACAGGGCTCTACGAGCAGTACTTC

d_call: .
j_call: TRBJ1-2
clone_size: many
v_call: TRBV2
cdr3_aa: CASRGIGGDGYTF
cdr3_nt: TGTGCCAGCAGGGGGATTGGGGGAGATGGCTACACCTTC

d_call: .
j_call: TRBJ2-1
clone_size: .
v_call: TRBV7-9
cdr3_aa: CASSLRTQGGNEQFF
cdr3_nt: TGTGCCAGCAGCCTACGGACTCAGGGGGGCAATGAGCAGTTCTTC

d_call: .
j_call: TRBJ1-1
clone_size: many
v_call: TRBV29-1
cdr3_aa: CSGGGDTEAFF
cdr3_nt: TGCAGCGGCGGCGGTGACACTGAAGCTTTCTTT

d_call: TRBD1
j_call: TRBJ1-1
clone_size: once
v_call: TRBV2
cdr3_aa: CASIMQGDQNTEAFF
cdr3_nt: TGTGCCAGCATTATGCAGGGGGATCAGAACACTGAAGCTTTCTTT

d_call: .
j_call: TRBJ2-3
clone_size: few
v_call: TRBV7-8
cdr3_aa: CASSLDARDGTDTQYF
cdr3_nt: TGTGCCAGCAGCTTAGATGCGCGGGACGGGACAGATACGCAGTATTTT

d_call: TRBD2
j_call: TRBJ2-2
clone_size: .
v_call: TRBV20-1
cdr3_aa: CSARGLLSGRATTGELFF
cdr3_nt: TGCAGTGCTAGGGGATTACTTAGCGGGAGGGCCACCACCGGGGAGCTGTTTTTT

d_call: .
j_call: TRBJ2-3
clone_size: few
v_call: TRBV2
cdr3_aa: CASSEPGVDTQYF
cdr3_nt: TGTGCCAGCAGTGAGCCCGGAGTGGATACGCAGTATTTT

d_call: TRBD2
j_call: TRBJ2-2
clone_size: .
v_call: TRBV18
cdr3_aa: CASSPRLAGEYGELFF
cdr3_nt: TGTGCCAGCTCACCACGGCTAGCGGGGGAGTACGGGGAGCTGTTTTTT

d_call: .
j_call: TRBJ2-5
clone_size: once
v_call: TRBV12-3/TRBV12-4
cdr3_aa: CASSLGAGWQETQYF
cdr3_nt: TGTGCCAGCAGTTTAGGGGCAGGGTGGCAAGAGACCCAGTACTTC

d_call: .
j_call: TRBJ2-7
clone_size: few
v_call: TRBV5-6
cdr3_aa: CASSFDQLEYEQYF
cdr3_nt: TGTGCCAGCAGCTTTGACCAGTTGGAATACGAGCAGTACTTC

d_call: TRBD2
j_call: TRBJ2-1
clone_size: few
v_call: TRBV29-1
cdr3_aa: CSVVPSGRGNEQFF
cdr3_nt: TGCAGCGTTGTACCTAGCGGGAGAGGTAATGAGCAGTTCTTC

d_call: TRBD2
j_call: TRBJ2-1
clone_size: once
v_call: TRBV20-1
cdr3_aa: CSAKSGRGNEQFF
cdr3_nt: TGCAGTGCTAAGAGCGGGAGGGGCAATGAGCAGTTCTTC

d_call: .
j_call: TRBJ2-1
clone_size: few
v_call: TRBV24-1
cdr3_aa: CATSDLGGEQFF
cdr3_nt: TGTGCCACCAGTGATTTGGGAGGTGAGCAGTTCTTC

d_call: TRBD1
j_call: TRBJ1-1
clone_size: .
v_call: TRBV19
cdr3_aa: CASKTHTGGTEAFF
cdr3_nt: TGTGCCAGTAAGACACATACAGGGGGCACTGAAGCTTTCTTT

d_call: .
j_call: TRBJ2-2
clone_size: .
v_call: TRBV28
cdr3_aa: CASSLGQFAGELFF
cdr3_nt: TGTGCCAGCAGCTTGGGTCAGTTCGCCGGGGAGCTGTTTTTT

d_call: .
j_call: TRBJ2-3
clone_size: few
v_call: TRBV29-1
cdr3_aa: CSVEARTVTDTQYF
cdr3_nt: TGCAGCGTTGAAGCTAGAACGGTTACAGATACGCAGTATTTT

d_call: .
j_call: TRBJ2-3
clone_size: .
v_call: TRBV10-3
cdr3_aa: CASDEGPSTDTQYF
cdr3_nt: TGTGCCAGCGATGAGGGGCCAAGCACAGATACGCAGTATTTT

d_call: TRBD1
j_call: TRBJ1-1
clone_size: many
v_call: TRBV29-1
cdr3_aa: CSVGQGANTEAFF
cdr3_nt: TGCAGCGTGGGACAGGGGGCGAACACTGAAGCTTTCTTT

d_call: TRBD1
j_call: TRBJ2-7
clone_size: few
v_call: TRBV11-3
cdr3_aa: CASKSGTGPYEQYF
cdr3_nt: TGTGCCAGCAAGAGTGGGACAGGACCATACGAGCAGTACTTC

d_call: .
j_call: TRBJ2-3
clone_size: many
v_call: TRBV28
cdr3_aa: CASSYLTLKDTQYF
cdr3_nt: TGTGCCAGCAGTTACCTGACCCTGAAGGATACGCAGTATTTT

d_call: .
j_call: TRBJ1-5
clone_size: .
v_call: TRBV30
cdr3_aa: CAWSVLLGSQPQHF
cdr3_nt: TGTGCCTGGAGTGTTCTTCTGGGGTCGCAGCCCCAGCATTTT

d_call: .
j_call: TRBJ1-2
clone_size: many
v_call: TRBV19
cdr3_aa: CASSWALSDGYTF
cdr3_nt: TGTGCCAGTAGTTGGGCCTTGTCGGATGGCTACACCTTC

d_call: TRBD2
j_call: TRBJ2-3
clone_size: few
v_call: TRBV7-9
cdr3_aa: CASSFWTRSTDTQYF
cdr3_nt: TGTGCCAGCAGCTTCTGGACTAGATCCACAGATACGCAGTATTTT

d_call: .
j_call: TRBJ2-5
clone_size: many
v_call: TRBV5-5
cdr3_aa: CASSRRISASYQETQYF
cdr3_nt: TGTGCCAGCAGCAGGAGGATTTCAGCCTCGTACCAAGAGACCCAGTACTTC

d_call: .
j_call: TRBJ2-5
clone_size: many
v_call: TRBV2
cdr3_aa: CASQLKETQYF
cdr3_nt: TGTGCCAGCCAACTGAAGGAGACCCAGTACTTC

d_call: .
j_call: TRBJ2-1
clone_size: .
v_call: TRBV20-1
cdr3_aa: CSAKWTVNNEQFF
cdr3_nt: TGCAGTGCTAAATGGACTGTAAACAATGAGCAGTTCTTC